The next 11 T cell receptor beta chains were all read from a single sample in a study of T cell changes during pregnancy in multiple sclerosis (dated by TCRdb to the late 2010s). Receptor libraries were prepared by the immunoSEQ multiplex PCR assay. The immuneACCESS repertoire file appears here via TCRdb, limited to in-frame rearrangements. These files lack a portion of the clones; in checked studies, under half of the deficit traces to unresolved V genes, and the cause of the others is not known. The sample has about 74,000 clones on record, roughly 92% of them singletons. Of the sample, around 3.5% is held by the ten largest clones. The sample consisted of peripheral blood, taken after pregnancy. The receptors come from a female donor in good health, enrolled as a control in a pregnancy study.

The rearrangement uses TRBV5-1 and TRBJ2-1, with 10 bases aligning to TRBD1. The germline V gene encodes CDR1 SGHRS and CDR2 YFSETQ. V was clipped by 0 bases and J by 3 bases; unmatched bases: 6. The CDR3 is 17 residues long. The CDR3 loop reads CASSLAGGTGVYNEQFF. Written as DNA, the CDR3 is TGCGCCAGCAGCTTGGCCGGAGGGACAGGGGTCTACAATGAGCAGTTCTTC.

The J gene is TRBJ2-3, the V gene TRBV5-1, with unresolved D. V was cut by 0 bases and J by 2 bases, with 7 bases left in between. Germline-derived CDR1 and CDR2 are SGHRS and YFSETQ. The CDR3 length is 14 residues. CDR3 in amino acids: CASSLAEITDTQYF. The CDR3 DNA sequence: TGCGCCAGCAGCTTGGCGGAGATCACAGATACGCAGTATTTT.

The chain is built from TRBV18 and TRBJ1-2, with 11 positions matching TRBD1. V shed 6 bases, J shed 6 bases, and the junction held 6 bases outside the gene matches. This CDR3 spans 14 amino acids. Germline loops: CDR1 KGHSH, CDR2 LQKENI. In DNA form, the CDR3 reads TGTGCCAGCTCCGTCCAGGGACAGGGGGATGGCTACACCTTC. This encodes CASSVQGQGDGYTF.

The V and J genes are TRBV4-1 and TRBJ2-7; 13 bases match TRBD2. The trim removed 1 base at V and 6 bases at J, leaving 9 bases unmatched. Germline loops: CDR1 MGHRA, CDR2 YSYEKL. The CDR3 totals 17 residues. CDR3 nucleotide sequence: TGCGCCAGCAGCCAAGTTCCCCGACTAGCGGGAGGCGGCGAGCAGTACTTC. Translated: CASSQVPRLAGGGEQYF.

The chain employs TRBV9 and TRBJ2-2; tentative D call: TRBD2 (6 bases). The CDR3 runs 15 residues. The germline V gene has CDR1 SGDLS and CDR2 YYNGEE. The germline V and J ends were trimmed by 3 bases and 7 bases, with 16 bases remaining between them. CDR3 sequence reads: CASSGGRFGGGELFF. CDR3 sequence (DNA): TGTGCCAGCAGCGGTGGGAGGTTCGGGGGCGGGGAGCTGTTTTTT.

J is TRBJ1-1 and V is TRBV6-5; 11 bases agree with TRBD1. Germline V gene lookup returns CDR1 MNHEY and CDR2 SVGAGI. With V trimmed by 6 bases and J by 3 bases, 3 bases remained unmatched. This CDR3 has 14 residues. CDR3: CASSPGQGDTEAFF. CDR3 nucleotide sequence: TGTGCCAGCAGCCCGGGACAGGGGGACACTGAAGCTTTCTTT.

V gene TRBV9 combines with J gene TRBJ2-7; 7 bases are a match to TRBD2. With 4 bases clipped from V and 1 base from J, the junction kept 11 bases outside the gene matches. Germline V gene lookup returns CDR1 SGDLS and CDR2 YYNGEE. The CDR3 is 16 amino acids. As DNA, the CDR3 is TGTGCCAGCAGCCCCCGGAGGGGCGGGAGTTCCTACGAGCAGTACTTC. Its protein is CASSPRRGGSSYEQYF.

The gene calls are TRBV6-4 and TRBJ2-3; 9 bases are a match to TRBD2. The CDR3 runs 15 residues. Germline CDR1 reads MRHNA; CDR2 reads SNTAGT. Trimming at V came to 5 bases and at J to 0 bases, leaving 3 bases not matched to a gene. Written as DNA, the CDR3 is TGTGCCAGCAGTAGCGGGGGGACTAGCACAGATACGCAGTATTTT. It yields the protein CASSSGGTSTDTQYF.

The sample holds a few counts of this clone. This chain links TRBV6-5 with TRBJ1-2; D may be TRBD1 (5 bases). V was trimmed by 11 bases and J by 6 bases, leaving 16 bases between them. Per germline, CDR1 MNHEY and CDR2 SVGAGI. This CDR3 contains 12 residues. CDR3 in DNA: TGTGCCGCCCAGCGGGGGTGGGATGGCTACACCTTC. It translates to CAAQRGWDGYTF.

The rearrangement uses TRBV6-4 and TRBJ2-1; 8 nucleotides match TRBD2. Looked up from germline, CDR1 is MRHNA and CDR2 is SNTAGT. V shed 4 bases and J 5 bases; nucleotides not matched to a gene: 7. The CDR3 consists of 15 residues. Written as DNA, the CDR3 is TGTGCCAGCAGTGCCCGAGCGGGAGCCCACAATGAGCAGTTCTTC. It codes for CASSARAGAHNEQFF.

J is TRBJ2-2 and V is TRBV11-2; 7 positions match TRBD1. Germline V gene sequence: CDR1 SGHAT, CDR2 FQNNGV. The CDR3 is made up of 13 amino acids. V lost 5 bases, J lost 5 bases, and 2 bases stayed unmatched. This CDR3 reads CASSDRVTGELFF. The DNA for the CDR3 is TGTGCCAGCAGCGACAGGGTAACCGGGGAGCTGTTTTTT.